The next 27 T cell receptor beta chains were all read from a single sample in a study of tissue T cells after allogeneic stem cell transplantation. Profiled with immunoSEQ multiplex PCR; TCRdb holds only in-frame clones, not every one. The sample contains 25,000 to 30,000 clones, over 75% of which appear only once. The starting material was blood, obtained before transplantation. All receptors come from a woman aged 18-49 years who later had graft-versus-host disease after an allogeneic stem cell transplant.

The chain couples TRBV6-2 or TRBV6-3 to TRBJ2-7; a possible D gene is TRBD1 (6 bases). The length of the CDR3 is 13 residues. Germline assignment: CDR1 MNHEY and CDR2 SVGEGT. V lost 0 bases to trimming and J lost 7 bases, with 10 bases between them. The CDR3 bases are TGTGCCAGCAGTTACTCGCAGGGGTGGGAGCAGTACTTC. Its protein product is CASSYSQGWEQYF.

The J gene is TRBJ1-1, the V gene TRBV6-6; 7 bases line up with TRBD1. Germline CDR1 MNHNY, CDR2 SVGAGI (reference sequence). The CDR3 sequence is 19 residues long. Losses at the gene ends were 6 bases for V and 4 bases for J; bases not matched to a gene: 23. The CDR3 spells CASSYTTTGVQGRGTEAFF. The CDR3 DNA sequence: TGTGCCAGCAGCTACACTACAACAGGGGTTCAAGGAAGGGGCACTGAAGCTTTCTTT.

The chain links TRBV28 to TRBJ1-2; the D is unclear. Germline V CDR1 and CDR2: MDHEN, SYDVKM. The CDR3 spans 12 residues. Trimming pared 3 bases from V and 2 bases from J, leaving 4 bases between. CDR3 nucleotide sequence: TGTGCCAGCAGTTTCACCAACTATGGCTACACCTTC. It specifies CASSFTNYGYTF.

This sequence joins TRBV4-2 and TRBJ2-7, with 10 bases that match TRBD2. This CDR3 comprises 17 residues. CDR1 is LGHNA and CDR2 is YNFKEQ in the germline V gene. V lost 0 bases to trimming and J lost 5 bases; unmatched junction nucleotides: 10. CDR3 DNA: TGTGCCAGCAGCCAAGAGGGGCCAGCGGGGGGGCTGAACGAGCAGTACTTC. This sequence encodes CASSQEGPAGGLNEQYF.

J is TRBJ2-6 and V is TRBV27, with 10 bases lining up with TRBD2. V lost 6 bases and J lost 3; bases outside the gene matches: 23. This CDR3 has 22 amino acids. Germline CDR1 and CDR2: MNHEY and SMNVEV (reference sequence). The CDR3 loop is CASSDTIPIAGGLGLGANVLTF. The CDR3 nucleotides are TGTGCCAGCAGCGACACCATCCCCATAGCGGGAGGCCTAGGACTTGGGGCCAACGTCCTGACTTTC.

The gene calls are TRBV7-2 and TRBJ2-7; 8 bases match TRBD1. Trimming at V came to 4 bases and at J to 1 base, leaving 6 bases not matched to a gene. CDR3 length: 15 residues. Germline CDR1 reads SGHTA; CDR2 reads FQGNSA. The CDR3 region is CASSSQTGGSYEQYF. The CDR3 DNA follows: TGTGCCAGCAGCTCCCAAACAGGGGGATCCTACGAGCAGTACTTC.

By sample share, this clone is medium-sized. The rearrangement links TRBV6-2 or TRBV6-3 to TRBJ2-6; no definite D call. The germline V gene has CDR1 MNHEY and CDR2 SVGEGT. The CDR3 loop spans 14 amino acids. V was pared by 2 bases and J by 0 bases, with 2 bases between. The CDR3 DNA follows: TGTGCCAGCAGTTACAACTCTGGGGCCAACGTCCTGACTTTC. Translated: CASSYNSGANVLTF.

The rearrangement uses TRBV10-3 and TRBJ1-1, with D possibly TRBD1 on 5 matching bases. In germline, CDR1 is ENHRY, CDR2 SYGVKD. This CDR3 is built from 13 residues. V gave up 3 bases and J gave up 3 bases, with 8 bases separating them. The CDR3 region is CAISEGVYTEAFF. As DNA, the CDR3 is TGTGCCATCAGTGAAGGGGTCTACACTGAAGCTTTCTTT.

The V and J genes are TRBV4-1 and TRBJ1-3; TRBD1 is a possible D gene (5 bases). The germline V and J ends were trimmed by 0 bases and 1 base, with 10 bases remaining between them. Germline CDR1 and CDR2: MGHRA and YSYEKL. The CDR3 contains 16 residues. Here the CDR3 reads CASSQDRTGSGNTIYF. CDR3 coding DNA: TGCGCCAGCAGCCAAGATCGAACAGGTTCTGGAAACACCATATATTTT.

This chain uses TRBV6-4 with TRBJ2-3; tentatively, D is TRBD2 (6 bases). There are 15 residues in the CDR3. Germline loops: CDR1 MRHNA, CDR2 SNTAGT. V was shortened by 3 bases and J by 5 bases, with 15 bases between the two germline ends. The CDR3 DNA reads TGTGCCAGCAGTGAAGAAGGCGGGGCAGGAGATACGCAGTATTTT. Protein: CASSEEGGAGDTQYF.

This chain uses TRBV6-4 with TRBJ2-3, with 11 nucleotides matching TRBD2. Trimming cost V 0 bases and J 2 bases; bases outside gene matches: 1. This CDR3 is 16 amino acids long. The germline gives CDR1 MRHNA, CDR2 SNTAGT. The CDR3 bases are TGTGCCAGCAGTGACTCTAGCGGGAGGGCCACAGATACGCAGTATTTT. It is translated as CASSDSSGRATDTQYF.

The chain links TRBV5-1 to TRBJ2-6; D possibly uses TRBD1 or TRBD2 (5 bases each). CDR3 length equals 19 residues. Between the trimmed V and J ends, which lost 4 bases and 0 bases, there was a span of 20 bases. Germline values: CDR1 SGHRS, CDR2 YFSETQ. The CDR3 sequence: CASSPLSGRLSSGANVLTF. For the CDR3, the DNA is TGCGCCAGCAGCCCGCTATCGGGACGCTTAAGCTCTGGGGCCAACGTCCTGACTTTC.

V gene TRBV28 combines with J gene TRBJ1-2; D is ambiguous. The CDR3 contains 13 residues. Germline loops: CDR1 MDHEN, CDR2 SYDVKM. V lost 1 base to trimming and J lost 4 bases, with 7 bases between them. The CDR3 sequence is CASSLSWTYGYTF. In DNA, the CDR3 is TGTGCCAGCAGTTTATCTTGGACCTATGGCTACACCTTC.

This chain links TRBV2 with TRBJ2-3; 11 bases fit TRBD2. Germline CDR1 and CDR2: SNHLY and FYNNEI. The CDR3 runs to 17 residues. Trimming at V came to 5 bases and at J to 1 base, leaving 8 bases not matched to a gene. Here the CDR3 reads CASSFSGTSGRTDTQYF. CDR3 in DNA: TGTGCCAGCAGTTTCTCCGGGACTAGCGGCCGCACAGATACGCAGTATTTT.

The chain has TRBV24-1 and TRBJ2-7, with 7 bases fitting TRBD1. Germline V gene data show CDR1 as KGHDR and CDR2 as SFDVKD. The CDR3 consists of 13 residues. J lost 7 bases, V lost 4 bases, and 6 bases had no gene match. The chain's CDR3 is CATSDPGQEEQYF. The CDR3, as DNA: TGTGCCACCAGTGACCCCGGACAGGAAGAGCAGTACTTC.

CDR3: CASRLDRGDEQFF. DNA of the CDR3: TGTGCCAGCAGACTCGACAGGGGCGATGAGCAGTTCTTC. The chain is built from TRBV7-2 and TRBJ2-1, with TRBD1 identical over 8 bases. In germline, CDR1 is SGHTA, CDR2 FQGNSA. The V gene end was trimmed by 6 bases and the J gene end by 8 bases; junction bases not matched to a gene: 6. This CDR3 region has 13 residues. The full variable domain, in which reference TRBV7-2 and TRBJ2-1 provide the parts outside the CDR3, is GAGVSQSPSNKVTEKGKDVELRCDPISGHTALYWYRQSLGQGLEFLIYFQGNSAPDKSGLPSDRFSAERTGGSVSTLTIQRTQQEDSAVYLCASRLDRGDEQFFGPGTRLTVL.

The chain couples TRBV2 to TRBJ2-3; 9 bases line up with TRBD2. Germline assignment: CDR1 SNHLY and CDR2 FYNNEI. Trimming took 1 base from V and 0 from J; bases not matched to a gene: 11. The CDR3 spans 19 residues. The CDR3: CASSEVVSGGTTSTDTQYF. The CDR3 DNA is TGTGCCAGCAGTGAAGTTGTTAGCGGGGGAACTACTAGCACAGATACGCAGTATTTT.

The chain employs TRBV5-4 and TRBJ2-2; TRBD1 matches at 10 bases. Germline CDR1 and CDR2: SGHNT and YYREEE (reference sequence). J gave up 6 bases and V 3 bases, and 8 bases lay outside the gene matches. The CDR3 consists of 16 residues. In nucleotides, the CDR3 is TGTGCCAGCAGCTCTCCGGGGACAGGGGTTTCCGGGGAGCTGTTTTTT. Encoded protein: CASSSPGTGVSGELFF. Based on the CDR3 plus reference TRBV5-4 and TRBJ2-2, the full variable domain is ETGVTQSPTHLIKTRGQQVTLRCSSQSGHNTVSWYQQALGQGPQFIFQYYREEENGRGNFPPRFSGLQFPNYSSELNVNALELDDSALYLCASSSPGTGVSGELFFGEGSRLTVL.

The chain has TRBV5-1 and TRBJ2-3, with TRBD2 matching 8 bases. Germline V gene data show CDR1 as SGHRS and CDR2 as YFSETQ. The CDR3 contains 16 residues. The J segment lost 6 bases and the V segment lost 0 bases, leaving 9 bases of the junction unmatched. As DNA, the CDR3 is TGCGCCAGCAGCTTGGGCTCCGGGAGGGCCGGGGATACGCAGTATTTT. This encodes CASSLGSGRAGDTQYF.

The chain recombines TRBV14 with TRBJ2-7, with no clear D. V was pared by 3 bases and J by 1 base, with 19 bases between. Per germline, CDR1 SGHDN and CDR2 FVKESK. The CDR3 is 17 amino acids. The CDR3 coding sequence is TGTGCCAGCAGCCATCATAGATCAGGATTAAGGTCCTACGAGCAGTACTTC. Its translation is CASSHHRSGLRSYEQYF.

The chain joins TRBV27 to TRBJ1-1; 7 bases map to TRBD1. CDR3 length: 15 amino acids. J gave up 0 bases and V 7 bases, and 8 bases lay outside the gene matches. From germline, CDR1 is MNHEY and CDR2 SMNVEV (reference sequence). The DNA of the CDR3 is TGTGCCAGCATTCCGTCAGGGGGGATGAACACTGAAGCTTTCTTT. Protein product: CASIPSGGMNTEAFF.

The chain couples TRBV19 to TRBJ2-1; tentatively, D is TRBD2 (6 bases). Germline V gives CDR1 LNHDA, CDR2 SQIVND (reference sequence). The ends were cut back, 6 bases at V and 1 base at J, with 13 bases in the middle. The CDR3 loop spans 15 amino acids. The CDR3 here is CASRGGIGSYNEQFF. CDR3 sequence (DNA): TGTGCCAGTAGGGGGGGAATAGGGTCCTACAATGAGCAGTTCTTC.

V gene TRBV30 combines with J gene TRBJ1-5; a weak D match, TRBD1 (5 bases). Trimming took off 5 bases at V and 7 bases at J, with 24 bases between the two ends. CDR1 is GTSNPN and CDR2 is SVGIG in the germline V gene (reference sequence). The CDR3 spans 16 residues. The CDR3 DNA follows: TGTGCCTGGGCCATTGGGGGGTGGGGTGGCGGCCAGCCCCAGCATTTT. Amino acid sequence: CAWAIGGWGGGQPQHF.

The chain is built from TRBV6-5 and TRBJ2-3; 9 bases fit TRBD2. Germline CDR1 MNHEY, CDR2 SVGAGI. The length of the CDR3 is 14 residues. Germline trimming cut 5 bases from V and 1 base from J; bases unmatched to any gene: 1. The CDR3 sequence: CASSRLAGTDTQYF. The CDR3 DNA reads as TGTGCCAGCAGTAGACTAGCGGGCACAGATACGCAGTATTTT.

The V call is TRBV7-6, the J call TRBJ2-7; D might be TRBD2 (6 bases). CDR1 and CDR2 from the germline V gene are SGHVS and FNYEAQ. The CDR3 runs 17 residues. V shed 4 bases and J shed 10 bases, with 29 bases lying between them. CDR3 DNA: TGTGCCAGCAGCTCCCCTTTCATGGGCCGTGACAAGGCGGGACAGTACTTC. This sequence encodes CASSSPFMGRDKAGQYF.

The chain links TRBV5-8 to TRBJ2-7; 7 nucleotides match TRBD1. The V gene's germline CDR1 is SGHTS and CDR2 YDEGEE. The length of the CDR3 is 13 residues. With 3 bases clipped from V and 5 bases from J, the junction kept 5 bases outside the gene matches. The CDR3 spells CASSWKDRDEQYF. As DNA, the CDR3 is TGTGCCAGCAGCTGGAAAGACAGGGACGAGCAGTACTTC.

The CDR3 loop reads CASSDRDPNEQFF. In nucleotides, the CDR3 is TGTGCCAGCAGCGACAGGGATCCCAATGAGCAGTTCTTC. The genes are TRBV11-3 and TRBJ2-1; 7 bases line up with TRBD1. The CDR3 extends over 13 amino acids. V was clipped by 5 bases and J by 6 bases; unmatched bases: 4. Per germline, CDR1 SGHNT and CDR2 YENEEA.